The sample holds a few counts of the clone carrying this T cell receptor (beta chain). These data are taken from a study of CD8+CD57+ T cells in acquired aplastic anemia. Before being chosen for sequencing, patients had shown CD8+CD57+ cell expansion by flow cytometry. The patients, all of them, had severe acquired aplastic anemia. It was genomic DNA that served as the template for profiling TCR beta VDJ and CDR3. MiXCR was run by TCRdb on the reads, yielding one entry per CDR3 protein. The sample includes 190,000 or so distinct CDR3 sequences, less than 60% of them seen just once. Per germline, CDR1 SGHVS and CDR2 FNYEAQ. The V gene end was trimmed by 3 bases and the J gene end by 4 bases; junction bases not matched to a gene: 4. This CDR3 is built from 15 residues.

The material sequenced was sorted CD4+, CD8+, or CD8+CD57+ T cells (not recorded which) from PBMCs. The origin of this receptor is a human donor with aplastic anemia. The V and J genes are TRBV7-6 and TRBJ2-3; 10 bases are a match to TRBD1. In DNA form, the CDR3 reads TGTGCCAGCAGCTTGACAGGGGGCTTCGCAGATACGCAGTATTTT. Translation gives CASSLTGGFADTQYF.